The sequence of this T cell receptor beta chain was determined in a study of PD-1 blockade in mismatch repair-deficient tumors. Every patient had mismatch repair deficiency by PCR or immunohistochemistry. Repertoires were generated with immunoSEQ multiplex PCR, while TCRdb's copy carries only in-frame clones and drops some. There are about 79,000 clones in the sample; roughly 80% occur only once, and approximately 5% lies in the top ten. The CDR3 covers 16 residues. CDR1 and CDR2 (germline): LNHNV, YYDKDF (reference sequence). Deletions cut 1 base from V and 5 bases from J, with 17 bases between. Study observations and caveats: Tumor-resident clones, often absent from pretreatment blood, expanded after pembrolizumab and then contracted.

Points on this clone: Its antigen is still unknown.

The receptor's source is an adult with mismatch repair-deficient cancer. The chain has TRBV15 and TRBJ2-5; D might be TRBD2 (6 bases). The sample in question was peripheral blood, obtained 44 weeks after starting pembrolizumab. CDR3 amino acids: CATSRVVAGRGETQYF. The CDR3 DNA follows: TGTGCCACCAGCAGAGTAGTGGCGGGAAGAGGGGAGACCCAGTACTTC.